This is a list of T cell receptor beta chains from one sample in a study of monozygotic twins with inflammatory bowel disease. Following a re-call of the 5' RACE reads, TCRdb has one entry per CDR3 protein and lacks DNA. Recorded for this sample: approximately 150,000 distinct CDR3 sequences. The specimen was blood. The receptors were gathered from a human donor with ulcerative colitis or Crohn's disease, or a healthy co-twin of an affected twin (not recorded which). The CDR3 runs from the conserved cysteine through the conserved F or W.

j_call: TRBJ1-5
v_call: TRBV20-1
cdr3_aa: CSARGAVSNQPQHF

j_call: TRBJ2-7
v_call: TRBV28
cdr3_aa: CASSSSGQGDEQYF

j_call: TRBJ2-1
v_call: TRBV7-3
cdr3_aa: CASSLELYNEQFF

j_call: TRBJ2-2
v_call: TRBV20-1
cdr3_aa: CSLQNPNTGELFF

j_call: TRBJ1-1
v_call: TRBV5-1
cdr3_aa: CASSPDEGTTEAFF

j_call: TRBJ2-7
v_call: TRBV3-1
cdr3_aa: CASSQMAGNEQYF

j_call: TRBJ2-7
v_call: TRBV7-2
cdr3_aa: CASSSQSGGEQYF

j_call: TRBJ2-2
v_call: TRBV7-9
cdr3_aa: CASSSSPWAGELFF

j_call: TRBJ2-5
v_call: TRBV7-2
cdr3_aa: CASSSQREGRETQYF

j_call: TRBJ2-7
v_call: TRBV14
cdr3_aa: CASSQQTHGTGNPYEQYF

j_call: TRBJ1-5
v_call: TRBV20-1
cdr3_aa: CSANKNSNQPQHF

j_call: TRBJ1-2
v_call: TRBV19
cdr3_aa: CASSRPGHDYGYTF

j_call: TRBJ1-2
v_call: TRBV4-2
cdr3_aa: CASSQDPAGGYTF

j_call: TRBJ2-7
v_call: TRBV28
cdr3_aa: CASSNRKTYEQYF

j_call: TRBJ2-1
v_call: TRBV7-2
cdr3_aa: CASHRRGAGEQFF

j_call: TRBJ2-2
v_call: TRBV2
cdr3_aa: CASSGDRGRAGELFF

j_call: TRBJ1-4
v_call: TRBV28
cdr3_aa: CASRRLEKLFF

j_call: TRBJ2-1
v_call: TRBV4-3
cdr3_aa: CASSRGLAGAGNEQFF

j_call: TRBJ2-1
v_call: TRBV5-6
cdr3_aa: CASSLGQGFSNEQFF

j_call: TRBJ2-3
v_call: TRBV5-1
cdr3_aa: CASSSGPQSGPDTQYF

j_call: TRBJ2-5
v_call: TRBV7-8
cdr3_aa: CASSFQEIQETQYF

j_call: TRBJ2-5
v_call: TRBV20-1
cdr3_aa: CSARRAGDVETQYF

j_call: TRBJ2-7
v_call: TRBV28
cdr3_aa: CALSSPGQDEQYF

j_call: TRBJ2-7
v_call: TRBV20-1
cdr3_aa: CSAPRDRAYEQYF

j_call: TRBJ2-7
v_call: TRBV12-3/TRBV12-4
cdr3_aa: CASSLGLRTEQYF

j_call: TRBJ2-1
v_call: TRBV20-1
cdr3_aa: CSASYPLASSYNEQFF

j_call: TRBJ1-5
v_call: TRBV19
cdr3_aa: CASRPGEYSNQPQHF

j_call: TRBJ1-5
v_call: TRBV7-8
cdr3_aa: CASSLDRVGQPQHF

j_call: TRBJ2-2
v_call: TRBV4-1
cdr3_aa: CASSPPSNTGELFF

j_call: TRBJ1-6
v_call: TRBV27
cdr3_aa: CASARTSNSPLHF

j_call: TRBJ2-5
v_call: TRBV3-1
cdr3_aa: CASSQDAGQETQYF

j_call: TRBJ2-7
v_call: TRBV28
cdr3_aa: CASNYAGSYEQYF

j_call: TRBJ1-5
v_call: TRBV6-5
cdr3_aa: CASSRGPNQPQHF

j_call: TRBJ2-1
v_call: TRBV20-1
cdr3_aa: CSARKGALWNEQFF

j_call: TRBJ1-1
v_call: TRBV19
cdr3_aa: CASSRDSLFMNTEAFF

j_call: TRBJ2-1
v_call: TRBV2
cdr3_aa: CASRISGGEQFF

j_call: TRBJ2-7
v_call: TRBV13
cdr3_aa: CASSLSDSCEQYF

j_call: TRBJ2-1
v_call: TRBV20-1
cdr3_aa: CSASRLLAGVDEQFF

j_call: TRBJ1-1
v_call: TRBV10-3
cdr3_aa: CAIRGPAADEAFF

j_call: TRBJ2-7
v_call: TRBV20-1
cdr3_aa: CSARDQGREQYF

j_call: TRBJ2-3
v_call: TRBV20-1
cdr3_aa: CSARAASGFKDGDTQYF

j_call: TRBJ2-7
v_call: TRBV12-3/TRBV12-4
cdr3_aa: CASSYGGLSYEQYF

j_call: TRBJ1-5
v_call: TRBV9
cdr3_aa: CASSLTSGGQPQHF

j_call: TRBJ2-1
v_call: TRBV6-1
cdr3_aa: CASSSGTGIYNEQFF

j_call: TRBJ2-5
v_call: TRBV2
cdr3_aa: CASSEVGPGQGQETQYF